These T cell receptor beta chains were read from a single sample in a study of cytomegalovirus exposure and HLA in healthy donors. The assay was immunoSEQ multiplex PCR, and TCRdb's table has in-frame clones only and misses some. The data hold around 150,000 clones, with 85% to 90% observed a single time. Sequences were obtained from PBMCs. Receptors originate from a man younger than 35 in good health and CMV-seropositive. The CDR3 runs from the conserved cysteine through the conserved F or W. The order of the fields is clone size, J gene, D gene, V gene, CDR3 DNA, CDR3 protein. The D gene is left open where the match is weak. Clone size, where shown, is once, few, many, or a class for clones that have expanded.

size: NA
J: TRBJ2-1
D: TRBD2
V: TRBV5-5
DNA: TGTGCCAGCACCATAACTATAGCGGGAGCCTACAATGAGCAGTTCTTC
CDR3: CASTITIAGAYNEQFF

size: once
J: TRBJ2-3
D: NA
V: TRBV16
DNA: TGTGCCAGCAGCCAGCAAGGGGCAGATACGCAGTATTTT
CDR3: CASSQQGADTQYF

size: NA
J: TRBJ1-2
D: NA
V: TRBV7-2
DNA: TGTGCCAGCAGCTTCAAGGGGAGGGCAGGTGGCTACACCTTC
CDR3: CASSFKGRAGGYTF

size: NA
J: TRBJ2-1
D: TRBD2
V: TRBV29-1
DNA: TGCAGCGTTGAAATGGCCTTAGCGGGATGTTTCTTC
CDR3: CSVEMALAGCFF

size: NA
J: TRBJ2-7
D: TRBD2
V: TRBV9
DNA: TGTGCCAGCAGCGTTAGCGGGAGTCCTCACGAGCAGTACTTC
CDR3: CASSVSGSPHEQYF

size: NA
J: TRBJ1-1
D: TRBD1
V: TRBV7-9
DNA: TGTGCCATATACAGGGGTGGGAACACTGAAGCTTTCTTT
CDR3: CAIYRGGNTEAFF

size: NA
J: TRBJ1-1
D: NA
V: TRBV7-9
DNA: TGTGCCAGCAGCCCCCCGGGAAACACTGAAGCTTTCTTT
CDR3: CASSPPGNTEAFF

size: few
J: TRBJ1-1
D: NA
V: TRBV30
DNA: TGTGCCTGGAGTGTACTAACTCGAGAAGCTTTCTTT
CDR3: CAWSVLTREAFF

size: NA
J: TRBJ2-3
D: NA
V: TRBV7-3
DNA: TGTGCCAGCAGCTTTGCCTACAGCACAGATACGCAGTATTTT
CDR3: CASSFAYSTDTQYF

size: NA
J: TRBJ2-3
D: TRBD2
V: TRBV28
DNA: TGTGCCAGCAGTTCTGCGGGAGCAGTAGATACGCAGTATTTT
CDR3: CASSSAGAVDTQYF

size: NA
J: TRBJ2-3
D: TRBD2
V: TRBV5-1
DNA: TGCGCCAGCAGCCATACAAATAGCGGGAGGTTCACAGATACGCAGTATTTT
CDR3: CASSHTNSGRFTDTQYF

size: NA
J: TRBJ1-4
D: NA
V: TRBV18
DNA: TGTGCCAGCTCGTTCGGAAGGGGGATAGGAGAAAAACTGTTTTTT
CDR3: CASSFGRGIGEKLFF

size: NA
J: TRBJ2-1
D: NA
V: TRBV7-7
DNA: TGTGCTAGCAGCGCGGACACGTACAATGAGCAGTTCTTC
CDR3: CASSADTYNEQFF

size: NA
J: TRBJ2-5
D: TRBD1
V: TRBV7-6
DNA: TGTGCCAGCAGCTCCTACCAAGGACAGGCTCAAGAGACCCAGTACTTC
CDR3: CASSSYQGQAQETQYF

size: NA
J: TRBJ2-4
D: TRBD2
V: TRBV5-1
DNA: TGCGCCAGCAGCTTGGCGGGAGGGCCAGGAAACATTCAGTACTTC
CDR3: CASSLAGGPGNIQYF

size: NA
J: TRBJ2-7
D: TRBD2
V: TRBV5-1
DNA: TGCGCCAGCCATCAGCGGGACTCCTACGAGCAGTACTTC
CDR3: CASHQRDSYEQYF

size: few
J: TRBJ2-7
D: NA
V: TRBV7-6
DNA: TGTGCCAGCAGTCAGGGTGCCTCAGGGAGGGAGCAGTACTTC
CDR3: CASSQGASGREQYF

size: NA
J: TRBJ2-3
D: TRBD2
V: TRBV18
DNA: TGTGCCAGCTTGACGGGACTAGCCGGACATACGCAGTATTTT
CDR3: CASLTGLAGHTQYF

size: NA
J: TRBJ2-1
D: NA
V: TRBV27
DNA: TGTGCCAGCAGTTTGGAGCACTCCAGCTGGTACAATGAGCAGTTCTTC
CDR3: CASSLEHSSWYNEQFF

size: NA
J: TRBJ2-7
D: TRBD1
V: TRBV6-1
DNA: TGTGCCAGCAGTGAAACCCCCGGGACAGGCGCCTACGAGCAGTACTTC
CDR3: CASSETPGTGAYEQYF

size: NA
J: TRBJ2-5
D: TRBD1
V: TRBV5-4
DNA: TGTGCCAGCAGCTTGGTGGGGACAGGAGAGACCCAGTACTTC
CDR3: CASSLVGTGETQYF

size: NA
J: TRBJ2-7
D: TRBD2
V: TRBV4-2
DNA: TGTGCCAGCAGCCAACCGACTAGCGGGGGCTCCTACGAGCAGTACTTC
CDR3: CASSQPTSGGSYEQYF

size: few
J: TRBJ2-7
D: TRBD1
V: TRBV2
DNA: TGTGCCAGCAGTAGACCGGGACAGGGAGCGGAGCAGTACTTC
CDR3: CASSRPGQGAEQYF

size: NA
J: TRBJ2-1
D: NA
V: TRBV9
DNA: TGTGCCAGCAGCGTAGGAAGGGGTCGGGCTAATGAGCAGTTCTTC
CDR3: CASSVGRGRANEQFF

size: NA
J: TRBJ2-5
D: NA
V: TRBV5-6
DNA: TGTGCCAGCAGCTTGCGGCGGGACGGGACCCAGTACTTC
CDR3: CASSLRRDGTQYF

size: once
J: TRBJ2-1
D: NA
V: TRBV19
DNA: TGTGCCAGTAGTATAGCCAGGGGACCCTACAATGAGCAGTTCTTC
CDR3: CASSIARGPYNEQFF

size: NA
J: TRBJ2-3
D: TRBD2
V: TRBV18
DNA: TGTGCCAGCTCACGGGAGGGTTTGGATACGCAGTATTTT
CDR3: CASSREGLDTQYF

size: NA
J: TRBJ2-2
D: TRBD2
V: TRBV7-9
DNA: TGTGCCAGCAGCAAAGGGACTAGCGGAGGCGGGGAGCTGTTTTTT
CDR3: CASSKGTSGGGELFF

size: NA
J: TRBJ1-1
D: TRBD1
V: TRBV4-1
DNA: TGCGCCAGCAGCCAAGAAGGTACAGGGGCGCGAGTGTCTTTCTTT
CDR3: CASSQEGTGARVSFF

size: few
J: TRBJ2-7
D: NA
V: TRBV5-6
DNA: TGTGCCAGCAGCTTGGTCTCCGAGCAGTACTTC
CDR3: CASSLVSEQYF

size: NA
J: TRBJ2-3
D: NA
V: TRBV7-9
DNA: TGTGCCAGCAGCTTAAGCTATTCGGGTACGCAGTATTTT
CDR3: CASSLSYSGTQYF

size: NA
J: TRBJ2-1
D: TRBD2
V: TRBV15
DNA: TGTGCCACCAGCAGAGATCTAGCGGGAGGGCTTGAGCAGTTCTTC
CDR3: CATSRDLAGGLEQFF

size: NA
J: TRBJ2-7
D: NA
V: TRBV21-1
DNA: TGTGCCAGCAGCAATGGGACAGGGGGGAGGCAGTACTTC
CDR3: CASSNGTGGRQYF